The next 18 T cell receptor beta chains were all read from a single sample in a study of CD4 T cells in relation to SARS-CoV-2 and coronaviruses. Before the COVID-19 pandemic, during about 2011-2019, CD4+ T cells were taken from unexposed donors. The cells were cultured for around ten days before CD4+ T cells were isolated. What these receptors recognize is not known. Assay used: immunoSEQ multiplex PCR; TCRdb lists only in-frame clones, some missing. The sample records roughly 15,000 clones, about 80% being singletons. The sample comprised CD4+ T cells from PBMCs, cultured in vitro. These receptors all stem from a human donor in good health.

This chain joins TRBV4-3 and TRBJ2-4; 8 bases map to TRBD2. Germline V gives CDR1 LGHNA, CDR2 YSLEER. The CDR3 is 20 residues long. The V segment lost 0 bases and the J segment 0 bases; nucleotides outside the gene matches: 13. As DNA, the CDR3 is TGCGCCAGCAGCCAAGATCGAGCGGGAGTGTACAGCCTAGCCAAAAACATTCAGTACTTC. Its translation: CASSQDRAGVYSLAKNIQYF.

The V gene is TRBV7-9, the J gene TRBJ2-7, with 9 bases that match TRBD2. Germline CDR1 and CDR2: SEHNR and FQNEAQ (reference sequence). This CDR3 has 16 amino acids. Trimming took 0 bases from V and 2 from J; bases not matched to a gene: 5. The CDR3 coding sequence is TGTGCCAGCAGCTTAGCGGGGCCTAGCGGGACCTACGAGCAGTACTTC. It translates to CASSLAGPSGTYEQYF.

The chain employs TRBV5-1 and TRBJ1-3; D unclear. The CDR3 length is 15 residues. Per the germline V gene, CDR1 is SGHRS and CDR2 is YFSETQ. V was shortened by 1 base and J by 0 bases, with 8 bases between the two germline ends. The CDR3 region is CASSLTPVSGNTIYF. CDR3 in DNA: TGCGCCAGCAGCTTGACGCCGGTCTCTGGAAACACCATATATTTT.

This chain connects TRBV18 to TRBJ2-7; 11 bases are a match to TRBD1. Germline values: CDR1 KGHSH, CDR2 LQKENI. V lost 6 bases and J lost 3; bases outside the gene matches: 7. The length of the CDR3 is 15 residues. The CDR3 nucleotides read TGTGCCAGCTCCCCGGGGACAGGGGGAGACTACGAGCAGTACTTC. It specifies CASSPGTGGDYEQYF. Supplemented by reference TRBV18 and TRBJ2-7, the full variable domain reads NAGVMQNPRHLVRRRGQEARLRCSPMKGHSHVYWYRQLPEEGLKFMVYLQKENIIDESGMPKERFSAEFPKEGPSILRIQQVVRGDSAAYFCASSPGTGGDYEQYFGPGTRLTVT.

The rearrangement uses TRBV2 and TRBJ2-3; 9 bases are shared with TRBD2. The germline V gene encodes CDR1 SNHLY and CDR2 FYNNEI. There are 17 residues in the CDR3. V shed 6 bases, J shed 2 bases, and the junction held 12 bases outside the gene matches. For the CDR3, the DNA is TGTGCCAGCAGGAAGGGGTGGCTAGCGGGGTACACAGATACGCAGTATTTT. As protein: CASRKGWLAGYTDTQYF.

The J gene is TRBJ2-7, the V gene TRBV6-5; TRBD2 matches at 15 bases. Germline V CDR1 and CDR2: MNHEY, SVGAGI. With V trimmed by 9 bases and J by 2 bases, 2 bases remained unmatched. This CDR3 comprises 14 residues. The CDR3 nucleotides read TGTGCCAGTCGGACTAGCGGGGGGGCCTACGAGCAGTACTTC. Amino acids: CASRTSGGAYEQYF.

The chain carries TRBV7-8 and TRBJ1-3; D call uncertain. From germline, CDR1 is SGHVS and CDR2 FQNEAQ. The V and J ends lost 5 bases and 0 bases respectively, with 14 bases between them. The length of the CDR3 is 16 residues. The CDR3 sequence is CASSRNREHSGNTIYF. CDR3 bases: TGTGCCAGCAGCCGAAATCGGGAACACTCTGGAAACACCATATATTTT.

The CDR3 region is CASSVDRYNEQFF. The CDR3 nucleotides read TGTGCCAGCAGCGTAGACAGGTACAATGAGCAGTTCTTC. The chain recombines TRBV9 with TRBJ2-1, with D possibly matching TRBD1 (5 bases). Trimming pared 0 bases from V and 4 bases from J, leaving 5 bases between. In germline, CDR1 is SGDLS, CDR2 YYNGEE. CDR3 size: 13 residues.

The chain uses TRBV5-1 and TRBJ2-7; 8 nucleotides agree with TRBD1. Per germline, CDR1 SGHRS and CDR2 YFSETQ. The CDR3 is 17 amino acids. The junction had 15 bases not matched to a gene; V was cut back by 0 bases and J by 7 bases. CDR3 residues: CASSLGQGTLPDREQYF. In DNA, the CDR3 is TGCGCCAGCAGCTTGGGACAGGGGACCCTACCGGATCGGGAGCAGTACTTC.

The chain employs TRBV27 and TRBJ1-2; 11 nucleotides match TRBD1. Germline V gene sequence: CDR1 MNHEY, CDR2 SMNVEV (reference sequence). The CDR3 is made up of 18 amino acids. V shed 6 bases and J 2 bases; nucleotides not matched to a gene: 14. The CDR3 sequence is CASRKNDPGQGVNYGYTF. In DNA, the CDR3 is TGTGCCAGCAGAAAAAACGACCCGGGACAGGGGGTAAACTATGGCTACACCTTC.

The table lists this clone with a count of one. The chain links TRBV18 to TRBJ2-7, with D tentatively TRBD1 (6 bases). V lost 3 bases to trimming and J lost 6 bases, with 15 bases between them. The CDR3 is made up of 14 amino acids. Germline CDR1 and CDR2: KGHSH and LQKENI. CDR3 loop: CASSPVAGDREQYF. In nucleotides, the CDR3 is TGTGCCAGCTCACCGGTGGCAGGGGATCGCGAGCAGTACTTC. The variable domain in full, with the rest retrieved from reference TRBV18 and TRBJ2-7, is NAGVMQNPRHLVRRRGQEARLRCSPMKGHSHVYWYRQLPEEGLKFMVYLQKENIIDESGMPKERFSAEFPKEGPSILRIQQVVRGDSAAYFCASSPVAGDREQYFGPGTRLTVT.

The gene calls are TRBV10-3 and TRBJ1-1; the D gene is possibly TRBD1 (6 bases). In germline, CDR1 is ENHRY, CDR2 SYGVKD. This CDR3 has 14 residues. Trimming left V 6 bases short and J 1 base short, with 12 bases between. This CDR3 is CAIRRQGTNTEAFF. The CDR3 DNA is TGTGCCATCAGGAGGCAGGGGACGAACACTGAAGCTTTCTTT.

This clone was seen a single time. The chain links TRBV7-8 to TRBJ2-7, with 9 bases identical to TRBD1. Trimming removed 4 bases from V and 0 bases from J; junction bases left unmatched: 16. CDR3 length: 19 amino acids. CDR1 is SGHVS, CDR2 FQNEAQ, per germline. CDR3 sequence reads: CASSSFFGTGRPSSYEQYF. The DNA of the CDR3 is TGTGCCAGCAGCTCCTTCTTCGGGACAGGGCGCCCGAGCTCCTACGAGCAGTACTTC.

The chain links TRBV4-3 to TRBJ2-7; 10 bases agree with TRBD2. With 3 bases clipped from V and 9 bases from J, the junction kept 14 bases outside the gene matches. The CDR3 sequence is 16 residues long. Germline CDR1 and CDR2: LGHNA and YSLEER. The CDR3 nucleotides read TGCGCCAGCAGCCAGTCTACTAGCGGGGTCCCTACGGGGCAGTACTTC. It is translated as CASSQSTSGVPTGQYF.

The rearrangement uses TRBV4-3 and TRBJ1-2, with 9 bases matching TRBD1. The CDR3 loop spans 14 amino acids. V lost 0 bases, J lost 8 bases, and 4 bases stayed unmatched. Germline V gene data show CDR1 as LGHNA and CDR2 as YSLEER. CDR3 sequence: CASSQEQGAGGYTF. The DNA of the CDR3 is TGCGCCAGCAGCCAAGAACAGGGGGCGGGGGGCTACACCTTC.

The chain couples TRBV5-1 to TRBJ1-4; perhaps TRBD1 as D (5 bases). Looked up from germline, CDR1 is SGHRS and CDR2 is YFSETQ. This CDR3 has 15 residues. The V end lost 1 base, the J end lost 3 bases, and 10 bases lay between the germline ends. The CDR3: CASSLYGAANEKLFF. In nucleotides, the CDR3 is TGCGCCAGCAGCTTGTATGGGGCAGCTAATGAAAAACTGTTTTTT.

V gene TRBV30 combines with J gene TRBJ1-1; 7 bases match TRBD1. This CDR3 is built from 15 residues. V trimming: 0 bases; J trimming: 3 bases; junction bases outside the gene matches: 7. Germline CDR1 and CDR2: GTSNPN and SVGIG (reference sequence). The CDR3 region has the DNA TGTGCCTGGAGTGTACTGTTAGGGGGCTACACTGAAGCTTTCTTT. The encoded protein is CAWSVLLGGYTEAFF.

V and J are TRBV5-4 and TRBJ2-2; perhaps TRBD2 as D (6 bases). There are 16 residues in the CDR3. Looked up from germline, CDR1 is SGHNT and CDR2 is YYREEE (reference sequence). V was shortened by 2 bases and J by 3 bases, with 14 bases between the two germline ends. The CDR3: CASSFGGVSDTGELFF. CDR3 nucleotide sequence: TGTGCCAGCAGCTTTGGAGGGGTATCGGACACCGGGGAGCTGTTTTTT. Full variable domain (outside the CDR3, taken from reference TRBV5-4 and TRBJ2-2): ETGVTQSPTHLIKTRGQQVTLRCSSQSGHNTVSWYQQALGQGPQFIFQYYREEENGRGNFPPRFSGLQFPNYSSELNVNALELDDSALYLCASSFGGVSDTGELFFGEGSRLTVL.